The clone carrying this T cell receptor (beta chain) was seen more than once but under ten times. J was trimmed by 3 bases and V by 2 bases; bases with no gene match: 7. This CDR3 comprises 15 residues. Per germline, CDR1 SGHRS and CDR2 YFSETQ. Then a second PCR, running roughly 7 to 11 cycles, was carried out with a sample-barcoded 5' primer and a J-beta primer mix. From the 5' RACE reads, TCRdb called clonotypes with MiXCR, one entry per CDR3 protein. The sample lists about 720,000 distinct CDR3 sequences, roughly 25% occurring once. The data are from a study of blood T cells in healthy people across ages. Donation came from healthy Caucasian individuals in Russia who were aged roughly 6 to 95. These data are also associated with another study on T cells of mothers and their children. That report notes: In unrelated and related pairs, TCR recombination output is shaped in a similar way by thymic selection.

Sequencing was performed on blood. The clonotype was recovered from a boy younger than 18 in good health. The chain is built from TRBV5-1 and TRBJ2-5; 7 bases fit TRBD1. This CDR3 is CASSLRLGTEETQYF. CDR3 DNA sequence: TGCGCCAGCAGCTTAAGGTTGGGGACAGAAGAGACCCAGTACTTC.